Presented here are 17 T cell receptor beta chains from one specimen sequenced in a study of identical twins. TCRdb reprocessed the 5' RACE reads via MiXCR and lists one record per CDR3 protein. The repertoire has about 530,000 distinct CDR3 sequences, 12% to 15% of them found once; the top ten carry roughly 0.43%. This same sample was also taken into another study, of yellow fever vaccine responses in identical twins.

The material sequenced was CD4+ T cells sorted from blood. The origin of the receptors is a woman aged 18-29 years in good health.

This clonotype showed up just a few times. The chain has TRBV10-2 and TRBJ2-1; D assignment may be TRBD1 or TRBD2 (7 bases each). With 10 bases removed from V and 0 bases from J, the gap between germline ends came to 16 bases. The CDR3 has 15 residues. Germline CDR1 WSHSY, CDR2 SAAADI. The CDR3 sequence: CATGRGPPSYNEQFF. The CDR3 DNA reads as TGCGCCACTGGGAGGGGGCCCCCCTCCTACAATGAGCAGTTCTTC.

The rearrangement uses TRBV28 and TRBJ2-7; TRBD1 matches 9 bases. The CDR3 spans 18 residues. Germline CDR1 and CDR2: MDHEN and SYDVKM. V lost 6 bases, J lost 4 bases, and 19 bases stayed unmatched. The CDR3 DNA reads TGTGCCAGCAGCCTTTATAGGACCGGGACAGGGTACGGATACGAGCAGTACTTC. Protein sequence: CASSLYRTGTGYGYEQYF.

V is TRBV12-3 or TRBV12-4 and J is TRBJ1-5; D gene ambiguous. The CDR3 consists of 15 residues. Trimming shortened V by 1 base and J by 6 bases, and 13 bases separated the two germline ends. The CDR3 protein is CASSLDPQRGQPQHF. CDR3 DNA sequence: TGTGCCAGCAGTTTAGATCCACAGCGGGGTCAGCCCCAGCATTTT.

This clonotype was picked up a small number of times. The genes are TRBV6-5 and TRBJ2-2; TRBD1 matches at 7 bases. Trimming cost V 4 bases and J 1 base; bases outside gene matches: 9. The CDR3 spans 17 residues. From germline, CDR1 is MNHEY and CDR2 SVGAGI. The CDR3, as DNA: TGTGCCAGCAGTTCATCCCGGACAGGAGTGAACACCGGGGAGCTGTTTTTT. Amino acid sequence: CASSSSRTGVNTGELFF.

V usage is TRBV3-1 and J usage is TRBJ2-1; no clear D. The V gene lost 1 base and the J gene lost 5 bases, with 6 bases spanning the gap. Germline values: CDR1 LGHDT, CDR2 YNNKEL (reference sequence). The CDR3 has 13 amino acids. The CDR3 DNA reads TGTGCCAGCAGCCAAGTCGCAAACAATGAGCAGTTCTTC. This sequence encodes CASSQVANNEQFF.

J is TRBJ2-7 and V is TRBV12-3 or TRBV12-4; D may be TRBD2 (6 bases). The CDR3 length is 13 residues. Trimming pared 6 bases from V and 0 bases from J, leaving 9 bases between. CDR3 nucleotides: TGTGCCAGCAGACACGGGAGCTCCTACGAGCAGTACTTC. The encoded protein is CASRHGSSYEQYF.

The chain combines TRBV5-1 with TRBJ2-2; 7 positions match TRBD1. Trimming removed 3 bases from V and 5 bases from J; junction bases left unmatched: 4. The CDR3 length is 14 residues. Germline V gene data show CDR1 as SGHRS and CDR2 as YFSETQ. CDR3 DNA: TGCGCCAGCAGCTCGGAACAGGGGACCGGGGAGCTGTTTTTT. Protein product: CASSSEQGTGELFF.

This chain links TRBV5-1 with TRBJ2-3, with D perhaps TRBD2 (6 bases). CDR3 length: 14 residues. Trimming removed 3 bases at V and 7 bases at J, with 15 bases between. Per the germline V gene, CDR1 is SGHRS and CDR2 is YFSETQ. The CDR3 region is CASSSQVGGNTQYF. CDR3 coding DNA: TGCGCCAGCAGCTCCCAGGTGGGAGGAAATACGCAGTATTTT.

Only a few counts were recorded for this clonotype. V gene TRBV7-2 combines with J gene TRBJ1-1; the match to TRBD1 covers 7 bases. CDR3 length: 14 amino acids. Per germline, CDR1 SGHTA and CDR2 FQGNSA. With 5 bases clipped from V and 3 bases from J, the junction kept 6 bases outside the gene matches. As DNA, the CDR3 is TGTGCCAGCAGCACCAGGGGGTTGGACACTGAAGCTTTCTTT. This translates into CASSTRGLDTEAFF.

This clonotype turned up a few times. The gene calls are TRBV21-1 and TRBJ2-7; no DNA check was done on the table's D call, TRBD1. TRBV21-1 is labeled a pseudogene. The CDR3 extends over 15 amino acids. This chain's CDR3 is CASSTSHRDEYEQYF. The CDR3, as DNA: TGTGCCAGCAGCACGTCCCACCGGGACGAATACGAACAGTACTTC.

This clonotype occurred many times. The J gene is TRBJ2-3, the V gene TRBV2; D not resolved. The CDR3 sequence is 13 residues long. V lost 3 bases and J lost 0, with 4 bases in between. CDR1 SNHLY and CDR2 FYNNEI come from the germline V gene. CDR3 residues: CASSEDSTDTQYF. In DNA form, the CDR3 reads TGTGCCAGCAGTGAGGACAGCACAGATACGCAGTATTTT.

This clonotype showed up just a few times. The chain uses TRBV24-1 and TRBJ2-1, with TRBD2 matching over 9 bases. The V gene's germline CDR1 is KGHDR and CDR2 SFDVKD. V lost 6 bases and J lost 4; bases outside the gene matches: 9. CDR3 length: 16 amino acids. The CDR3 reads CATSREGGGAYNEQFF. The CDR3, as DNA: TGTGCCACCAGTCGCGAGGGCGGGGGGGCGTACAATGAGCAGTTCTTC.

This clonotype was found a few times. V usage is TRBV4-2 and J usage is TRBJ2-1; D may be TRBD1 (7 bases). The V and J ends lost 0 bases and 8 bases respectively, with 26 bases between them. Germline V CDR1 and CDR2: LGHNA, YNFKEQ. This CDR3 has 19 residues. CDR3: CASSQDIIKAARGVHEQFF. The CDR3 region has the DNA TGTGCCAGCAGCCAAGATATTATTAAAGCGGCCAGGGGGGTGCATGAGCAGTTCTTC.

This clonotype was seen a handful of times. This chain links TRBV10-3 with TRBJ1-1; 7 bases align to TRBD1. V gave up 2 bases and J gave up 0 bases; unmatched junction bases: 0. Per germline, CDR1 ENHRY and CDR2 SYGVKD. The length of the CDR3 is 14 residues. The CDR3: CAISEDRVNTEAFF. CDR3 in DNA: TGTGCCATCAGTGAGGACAGGGTGAACACTGAAGCTTTCTTT.

The chain has TRBV5-1 and TRBJ2-4, with TRBD1 identical over 10 bases. The CDR3 length is 15 residues. The V segment lost 1 base and the J segment 4 bases; nucleotides outside the gene matches: 2. CDR1 SGHRS and CDR2 YFSETQ come from the germline V gene. The CDR3 DNA is TGCGCCAGCAGCTTGTCGGGACAGGGGAAAAACATTCAGTACTTC. Translation gives CASSLSGQGKNIQYF.

This clonotype has a handful of counts. The CDR3 region is CASPSGTAIQETQYF. CDR3 DNA sequence: TGTGCCAGCCCCTCCGGGACAGCGATCCAAGAGACCCAGTACTTC. This chain links TRBV7-4 with TRBJ2-5, with 7 nucleotides matching TRBD1. Germline lookup yields CDR1 SGHVT and CDR2 SQSDAQ. The CDR3 runs to 15 residues. The V gene end was trimmed by 8 bases and the J gene end by 1 base; junction bases not matched to a gene: 10.

This clonotype has just a few counts. The chain recombines TRBV6-5 with TRBJ1-1; D unresolved. Trimming removed 3 bases at V and 0 bases at J, with 5 bases between. Germline V gene data show CDR1 as MNHEY and CDR2 as SVGAGI. This CDR3 region has 13 residues. CDR3 bases: TGTGCCAGCAGTTATATGGTGAACACTGAAGCTTTCTTT. Amino acid sequence: CASSYMVNTEAFF.